This entry describes one T cell receptor beta chain. Its antigen is still unknown. At one boundary the junction diverges from the germline segment, which might be a read error. Genomic DNA served as template for TCR beta VDJ and CDR3 profiling. TCRdb fed the reads into MiXCR, producing one record per CDR3 protein. This sample has 400,000 to 450,000 distinct CDR3 sequences, with around 72% found just once. The sample belongs to a study of CD8+CD57+ T cells in acquired aplastic anemia. Study-wide background: Quantities of DNA derived from sorted CD4+ and CD8+ cells averaged approximately 3 ug. Where healthy donors were concerned, CD4+ cells averaged approximately 10 million reads.

Study-wide points: Sharing between patients and controls was observed for about 27 CD8+ CDR3 sequences. Simpson's diversity of CD8+ cells was not significantly different in patients compared with controls.

The CDR3 length is 16 residues. Sequenced: sorted CD4+, CD8+, or CD8+CD57+ T cells (not recorded which) from PBMCs. This TCR was recovered from a human donor in good health, serving as a control. The chain recombines TRBV12-3 or TRBV12-4 with TRBJ1-5, with TRBD1 matching over 9 bases. CDR3 loop: CASLQESGQGGQPQHF. The CDR3 DNA follows: TGTGCCAGCCTCCAAGAATCGGGACAGGGAGGTCAGCCCCAGCACTTT.